This T cell receptor (beta chain) was identified in a study of blood T cell repertoires in COVID-19. Notes on this clone: The same CDR3 is also encoded by other DNA sequences in this sample.

This table comes from immunoSEQ multiplex PCR, and its TCRdb copy is limited to in-frame clones, with some not included. The data contain some 190,000 clones, around 84% of them singletons. This CDR3 spans 13 amino acids. Between the trimmed V and J ends, which lost 0 bases and 6 bases, there was a span of 7 bases. CDR1 is MGHRA, CDR2 YSYEKL, per germline. This receptor was identified in a human donor in a cohort sampled during active COVID-19. The chain employs TRBV4-1 and TRBJ2-3; D not certain. The specimen sequenced was peripheral blood. Here the CDR3 reads CASSQDPGDTQYF. For the CDR3, the DNA is TGCGCCAGCAGCCAAGATCCCGGGGATACGCAGTATTTT.